These 3 T cell receptor beta chains were sequenced from one sample in a study of long-term antiretroviral therapy in people with HIV. The immunoSEQ assay was v3.0, run at survey level. Profiling relied on immunoSEQ multiplex PCR, and the TCRdb table lists in-frame clones only, not all of them. The table has around 25,000 clones, 90% to 95% seen once. The specimen comprised unsorted PBMCs, sampled just over 4.8 years after starting antiretroviral therapy. The receptors stem from a woman between 45 and 65 years old with HIV.

The genes are TRBV6-5 and TRBJ1-1; D unresolved. The V and J ends lost 2 bases and 5 bases respectively, with 6 bases between them. CDR3 length: 12 residues. CDR1 and CDR2 from the germline V gene are MNHEY and SVGAGI. The CDR3 region is CASSYLGTEAFF. CDR3 nucleotides: TGTGCCAGCAGTTACCTGGGGACTGAAGCTTTCTTT.

The genes are TRBV9 and TRBJ2-1, with D possibly TRBD2 on 6 matching bases. The CDR3 has 15 residues. V dropped 0 bases and J dropped 6 bases, with 13 bases sitting between them. Germline CDR1 and CDR2: SGDLS and YYNGEE. The CDR3 reads CASSVAARGGNEQFF. CDR3 sequence (DNA): TGTGCCAGCAGCGTAGCTGCGAGGGGAGGCAATGAGCAGTTCTTC.

The rearrangement links TRBV28 to TRBJ1-1; D gene uncertain. Germline V gene lookup returns CDR1 MDHEN and CDR2 SYDVKM. The ends were cut back, 6 bases at V and 5 bases at J, with 10 bases in the middle. CDR3 length: 12 amino acids. The CDR3 here is CASRFSGTEAFF. CDR3 in DNA: TGTGCCAGCAGATTCAGTGGTACTGAAGCTTTCTTT.